This paragraph covers one TCR beta chain sequence. The data are from a study of blood T cell repertoires in COVID-19. At the level of the study: T cells, B-cell-depleted T cells, or PBMCs supplied cDNA or gDNA.

Original processing methods: How many nucleated cells were present was estimated from reference gene primer amplification. TCRdb keeps only in-frame clones here, not all; method: immunoSEQ multiplex PCR. The V and J calls and the clone size are those of that table, but D and trimming were determined from the DNA. This sample carries tens of thousands of clones, approximately 86% of them seen once, and the ten largest clones take 6.3%. Enrolment of Seattle patients took place during active infection, and they were followed longitudinally. This CDR3 has 14 amino acids. Germline CDR1 is SGHRS and CDR2 is YFSETQ. V shed 7 bases and J 1 base; nucleotides not matched to a gene: 7.

Input material: peripheral blood. The V and J genes are TRBV5-1 and TRBJ1-1; 7 nucleotides line up with TRBD1. The sequence was collected from a man older than 75 with COVID-19, enrolled during active disease. The CDR3 DNA is TGCGCCAGCGGTGAGACAGGGTGGAACACTGAAGCTTTCTTT. Translating gives CASGETGWNTEAFF.